This T cell receptor (beta chain) emerged from a study of blood T cell repertoires in COVID-19 (TCRdb year 2020). Regarding the complete study: Samples covering the acute and convalescent phases of COVID-19 were provided by collaborators in the United States, Italy and Spain. The material from the prospective study consisted of cDNA or gDNA derived from T cells, B-cell-depleted T cells, or PBMCs. Deeply sampled blood TCRbeta repertoires from subjects exposed to, actively infected with, or recovered from COVID-19 were included in the dataset. A freely available public database, intended as a resource for researchers studying the immune response to SARS-CoV-2, is where the repertoires were released. The samples were drawn from the first 160 participants of the ongoing ImmuneRACE study and from 1,200 or so subjects provided by 6 global collaborators. Nearly every sample came with metadata listing a de-identified subject ID, COVID-19 status, age in years and sex. HLA class I and class II types, where available, came from metadata supplied by the sample provider rather than from assay-based typing. Overall study outcomes, separate from this receptor: How much clinical and demographic metadata was included differed by source and by participant, and the metadata was provided uncurated.

Whole blood was collected in K2EDTA tubes by collaborating institutions according to the institutions' own protocols. Collaborator samples were shipped for TCRbeta analysis as frozen whole blood, isolated PBMCs, or DNA extracted from either sample type. TCRbeta CDR3 regions were amplified from genomic DNA using the immunoSEQ Assay, a bias-controlled multiplex PCR. Per the authors' processing: The number of nucleated cells in each sample was estimated by amplification of reference gene primers within the assay. To quantify the absolute abundance of each unique TCRbeta CDR3 rearrangement, sequence reads were collapsed and filtered. Productive Simpson clonality was computed per sample as the square root of Simpson's diversity index over productive rearrangements. As stored in TCRdb, this immuneACCESS dataset retains in-frame rearrangements with V and J assigned. A fraction of the clones does not appear; measured against another copy, unresolved V genes explain less than half of the discrepancy, and the remainder lacks a known reason. The V and J calls and the clone size are those of that table, but D and trimming were determined from the DNA. The sample records approximately 54,000 clones, roughly 82% of which are singletons. Approximately 15% of the sample belongs to the ten largest clones.

From the cysteine through the phenylalanine, the CDR3 covers 13 amino acids. Left in the record is the CDR3 DNA by itself, 39 bases read in frame from the first base. Taken from the germline V gene, the CDR1 and CDR2 loops are SGHAT and FQNNGV. V is cut back by 5 bases and J by 13 bases, with 11 bases in the junction unmatched. This clone was observed a few times. Its antigen has not been determined. Qualities for individual bases were not recorded, and no much larger clone is one base off. Sequencing was carried out using peripheral blood. The rearranged segments are TRBV11-2 and TRBJ1-5, with 7 central nucleotides matching TRBD1. The TCR originated in a human donor in a cohort sampled during active COVID-19. The CDR3 corresponds to CASSLRWAGGQHF. The nucleotide sequence is TGTGCCAGCAGCCTTAGATGGGCAGGGGGTCAGCATTTT.